Each of the 6 T cell receptor beta chains below was sequenced from the same sample in a study of shared T cell receptors in the human thymus. Using immunoSEQ multiplex PCR, the repertoire was profiled, and TCRdb retains in-frame clones only, with some absent. The table lists about 500,000 clones, 78% of them singletons. These sequences were also reported in another study, on human thymus T cells.

The specimen was thymocytes. The receptors were sampled from a boy in the first two years of life with a congenital heart defect.

V is TRBV6-1 and J is TRBJ1-1, with D uncertain. The CDR3 totals 13 residues. Germline V gene data show CDR1 as MNHNS and CDR2 as SASEGT. V was cut by 4 bases and J by 8 bases, with 14 bases left in between. The CDR3, as DNA: TGTGCCAGCAGTGGAGGTGGGGAGGTGGAAGCTTTCTTT. It encodes CASSGGGEVEAFF.

This clone was seen more than once but under ten times. This chain uses TRBV28 with TRBJ2-3; 9 nucleotides align to TRBD2. V gave up 6 bases and J gave up 2 bases; unmatched junction bases: 3. Germline CDR1 reads MDHEN; CDR2 reads SYDVKM. This CDR3 is built from 14 residues. This CDR3 reads CASSVAGDTDTQYF. The CDR3 nucleotides read TGTGCCAGCAGCGTAGCGGGAGACACAGATACGCAGTATTTT.

The rearrangement links TRBV5-1 to TRBJ1-3; D perhaps matches TRBD1 (5 bases). The CDR3 runs 13 residues. Germline CDR1 and CDR2: SGHRS and YFSETQ. The ends were cut back, 6 bases at V and 1 base at J, with 8 bases in the middle. The CDR3: CASTPGSGNTIYF. CDR3 DNA: TGCGCCAGCACCCCAGGGTCTGGAAACACCATATATTTT.

The rearrangement links TRBV28 to TRBJ2-5; TRBD2 might be the D (6 bases). Between the trimmed V and J ends, which lost 2 bases and 5 bases, there was a span of 15 bases. The CDR3 is made up of 15 amino acids. The germline V gene has CDR1 MDHEN and CDR2 SYDVKM. CDR3 amino acids: CASSLDIREKETQYF. In nucleotides, the CDR3 is TGTGCCAGCAGTTTAGATATACGGGAGAAGGAGACCCAGTACTTC.

The gene calls are TRBV2 and TRBJ2-1; 9 nucleotides line up with TRBD2. The V gene's germline CDR1 is SNHLY and CDR2 FYNNEI. J gave up 3 bases and V 10 bases, and 22 bases lay outside the gene matches. CDR3 length: 19 residues. CDR3 in amino acids: CATLLTLGGRGSNYNEQFF. CDR3 nucleotide sequence: TGTGCCACCCTTCTCACACTAGGCGGGAGGGGTTCAAACTACAATGAGCAGTTCTTC.

The chain couples TRBV9 to TRBJ1-2; 9 bases agree with TRBD1. This CDR3 is 14 amino acids long. The V gene's germline CDR1 is SGDLS and CDR2 YYNGEE. J lost 4 bases, V lost 3 bases, and 4 bases had no gene match. The DNA for the CDR3 is TGTGCCAGCAGCGCCGGACAGGGGAGCTATGGCTACACCTTC. It encodes CASSAGQGSYGYTF.